The 3 T cell receptor beta chains presented below share a single source sample, sequenced in a study of T cells in Graves' hyperthyroidism and ophthalmopathy. RNA transcripts were the template for amplifying TCR beta CDR3 regions. Using the HTBI primer set, a first-round RT-PCR was run on the TCR CDR3. One entry per CDR3 protein results from TCRdb running MiXCR on the multiplex PCR reads. The sample records about 180,000 distinct CDR3 sequences, around 15% being singletons. Sequencing was performed on blood. The source is a woman aged 45-59 years with Graves' hyperthyroidism.

In this sample, this clonotype turned up many times. The V gene is TRBV12-3 or TRBV12-4, the J gene TRBJ1-2, with no clear D. This CDR3 is 15 amino acids long. V lost 3 bases, J lost 3 bases, and 14 bases lay in between. Here the CDR3 reads CASSFNADFDYGYTF. The CDR3, as DNA: TGTGCCAGCAGTTTTAACGCGGATTTTGACTATGGCTACACCTTC.

This clonotype was counted ten times or more. The rearrangement joins TRBV29-1 to TRBJ2-2; tentative D call: TRBD2 (5 bases). Per the germline V gene, CDR1 is SQVTM and CDR2 is ANQGSEA. The CDR3 is 12 residues long. V shed 4 bases and J shed 6 bases, with 9 bases lying between them. The CDR3 region has the DNA TGCAGCGTTGTGTTGGAGGCCGGGGAGCTGTTTTTT. Its translation is CSVVLEAGELFF.

The sample holds many counts of this clonotype. This chain joins TRBV5-1 and TRBJ2-3, with D uncertain. Per germline, CDR1 SGHRS and CDR2 YFSETQ. The CDR3 runs to 13 residues. V lost 0 bases to trimming and J lost 3 bases, with 5 bases between them. CDR3 nucleotide sequence: TGCGCCAGCAGCTTGGACAGTACAGATACGCAGTATTTT. It is translated as CASSLDSTDTQYF.